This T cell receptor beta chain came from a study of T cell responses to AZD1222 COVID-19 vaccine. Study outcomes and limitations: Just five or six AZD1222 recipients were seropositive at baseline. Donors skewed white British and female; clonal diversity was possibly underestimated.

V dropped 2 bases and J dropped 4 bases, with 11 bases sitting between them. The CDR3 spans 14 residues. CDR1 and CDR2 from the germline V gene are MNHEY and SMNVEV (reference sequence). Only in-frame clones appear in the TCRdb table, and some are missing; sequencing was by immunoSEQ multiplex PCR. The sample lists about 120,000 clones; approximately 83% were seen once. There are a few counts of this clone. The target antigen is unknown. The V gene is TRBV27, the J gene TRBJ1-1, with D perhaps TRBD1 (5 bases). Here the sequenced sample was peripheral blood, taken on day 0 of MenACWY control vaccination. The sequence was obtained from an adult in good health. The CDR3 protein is CASSLQGTSTEAFF. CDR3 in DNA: TGTGCCAGCAGTTTACAGGGAACGAGCACTGAAGCTTTCTTT.